This entry lists 3 T cell receptor beta chains sequenced from one sample in a study of blood T cell repertoires in COVID-19. Clones were sequenced by immunoSEQ multiplex PCR, and TCRdb holds only the in-frame ones, with some missing. The data show roughly 180,000 clones, about nine tenths seen once. Sequencing used peripheral blood. The receptors derive from a man between 65 and 85 years old with active or convalescent COVID-19.

The rearrangement joins TRBV6-6 to TRBJ1-6; 7 bases align to TRBD1. From germline, CDR1 is MNHNY and CDR2 SVGAGI (reference sequence). This CDR3 spans 17 amino acids. J was trimmed by 1 base and V by 5 bases; bases with no gene match: 8. CDR3 in amino acids: CASSLLGQSSYNSPLHF. The CDR3 nucleotides are TGTGCCAGCAGTCTACTGGGACAGTCTTCCTATAATTCACCCCTCCACTTT.

The rearrangement uses TRBV19 and TRBJ2-1; perhaps TRBD2 as D (6 bases). V was shortened by 1 base and J by 2 bases, with 9 bases between the two germline ends. This CDR3 comprises 15 residues. Germline V lookup: CDR1 LNHDA, CDR2 SQIVND (reference sequence). The CDR3 DNA is TGTGCCAGTAGTATAGGCCAGCGGGCCTACAATGAGCAGTTCTTC. Residues: CASSIGQRAYNEQFF.

This clone occurred a few times. The chain links TRBV5-5 to TRBJ2-5; the D gene is possibly TRBD1 (5 bases). The CDR3 is 14 amino acids. The V and J ends lost 4 bases and 4 bases respectively, with 14 bases between them. Germline assignment: CDR1 SGHKS and CDR2 YYEKEE (reference sequence). CDR3 region: CASSLGHMGETQYF. CDR3 bases: TGTGCCAGCAGCCTCGGACACATGGGAGAGACCCAGTACTTC.